This TCR beta chain is from a study of Graves' ophthalmopathy and Graves' hyperthyroidism. TCR beta CDR3 regions were amplified from RNA transcripts. The workflow started with a first-round RT-PCR run with HTBI primers and then moved on to a second-round multiplex PCR. In TCRdb, the multiplex PCR reads were re-called with MiXCR into one record per CDR3 protein. The sample lists almost 750,000 distinct CDR3 sequences, around 40% occurring once. The CDR3 covers 15 residues. Trimming removed 6 bases at V and 5 bases at J, with 16 bases between. Per the germline V gene, CDR1 is MGHDK and CDR2 is SYGVNS. Specimen: peripheral blood. This sequence originates from an adult man with Graves' ophthalmopathy. The chain recombines TRBV25-1 with TRBJ2-2; D is perhaps TRBD2 (5 bases). CDR3 in amino acids: CASSVSGSGTGELFF. In DNA form, the CDR3 reads TGTGCCAGCAGCGTCTCGGGGTCGGGGACCGGGGAGCTGTTTTTT.